This T cell receptor (beta chain) stems from a study of blood T cell repertoires in COVID-19. Study-level background: In each case, the material was cDNA or gDNA derived from T cells, B-cell-depleted T cells, or PBMCs.

V lost 0 bases to trimming and J lost 5 bases, with 10 bases between them. Germline V gene lookup returns CDR1 SGHNT and CDR2 YYREEE (reference sequence). The CDR3 loop spans 14 amino acids. Per the original data handling: Estimates of nucleated cell counts were drawn from the amplification of reference gene primers. Assay: immunoSEQ multiplex PCR; the TCRdb copy retains only in-frame clones and omits some. That table gives V, J and clone size, and the DNA gave D and trimming. This sample has approximately 110,000 clones, with around 80% found just once. This clone was recorded a few times. The chain has TRBV5-4 and TRBJ2-3; tentatively, D is TRBD2 (6 bases). The TCR was taken from a woman aged 70-85 years with acute or convalescent COVID-19. Input material: peripheral blood. This CDR3 is CASSLEGAGDTQYF. CDR3 DNA: TGTGCCAGCAGCTTGGAGGGAGCGGGAGATACGCAGTATTTT.